The rows below give T cell receptor beta chains drawn from one sample of a study of blood T cell repertoires in COVID-19. Assay: immunoSEQ multiplex PCR; the TCRdb copy retains only in-frame clones and omits some. The data contain a few hundred thousand clones, 80% to 85% of them singletons. What was sequenced was peripheral blood. The receptors come from a person aged 65 to 85 with COVID-19, enrolled during active disease. The CDR3 runs from the conserved cysteine through the conserved F or W. The order of the fields is CDR3 protein, J gene, V gene, D gene. A D gene is named only where the DNA matches it firmly.

CDR3 protein: CASSQQGIPGELFF
J gene: TRBJ2-2
V gene: TRBV3-1/TRBV3-2
D gene: NA

CDR3 protein: CASSLVNNEQFF
J gene: TRBJ2-1
V gene: TRBV7-8
D gene: NA

CDR3 protein: CASSLLRPPAGGRAPETQYF
J gene: TRBJ2-5
V gene: TRBV28
D gene: TRBD2

CDR3 protein: CASSRPRDRGHNEQFF
J gene: TRBJ2-1
V gene: TRBV7-9
D gene: TRBD1

CDR3 protein: CASSLGQGSEQYF
J gene: TRBJ2-7
V gene: TRBV11-2
D gene: TRBD1

CDR3 protein: CASRDRDRGPYNSPLHF
J gene: TRBJ1-6
V gene: TRBV2
D gene: TRBD1

CDR3 protein: CASSQDPGGIGGLGQPQHF
J gene: TRBJ1-5
V gene: TRBV4-1
D gene: NA

CDR3 protein: CASSLRDRPFF
J gene: TRBJ2-1
V gene: TRBV7-2
D gene: TRBD1

CDR3 protein: CASSQEALGQKSGELFF
J gene: TRBJ2-2
V gene: TRBV3-1/TRBV3-2
D gene: NA

CDR3 protein: CASSSYLDWKEAFF
J gene: TRBJ1-1
V gene: TRBV5-6
D gene: NA

CDR3 protein: CASSQASGYGYTF
J gene: TRBJ1-2
V gene: TRBV4-1
D gene: NA

CDR3 protein: CASSLSRWDRYSNQPQHF
J gene: TRBJ1-5
V gene: TRBV27
D gene: TRBD1

CDR3 protein: CASSRGQGSSYEQYF
J gene: TRBJ2-7
V gene: TRBV19
D gene: TRBD1

CDR3 protein: CASSLDGTGVRREQYF
J gene: TRBJ2-7
V gene: TRBV7-2
D gene: TRBD1

CDR3 protein: CASNSRGYEQYF
J gene: TRBJ2-7
V gene: TRBV5-8
D gene: NA

CDR3 protein: CASSFGAGPYEQYF
J gene: TRBJ2-7
V gene: TRBV27
D gene: NA

CDR3 protein: CASSLLTEQANQETQYF
J gene: TRBJ2-5
V gene: TRBV7-9
D gene: NA

CDR3 protein: CASSAGTAGNTIYF
J gene: TRBJ1-3
V gene: TRBV9
D gene: TRBD1

CDR3 protein: CASSSALSGATDTQYF
J gene: TRBJ2-3
V gene: TRBV7-6
D gene: TRBD2

CDR3 protein: CASSLMAGKDTEAFF
J gene: TRBJ1-1
V gene: TRBV7-3
D gene: NA

CDR3 protein: CASSLRSLAGHQETQYF
J gene: TRBJ2-5
V gene: TRBV19
D gene: TRBD2

CDR3 protein: CASSSDRSGTQYF
J gene: TRBJ2-5
V gene: TRBV28
D gene: TRBD1

CDR3 protein: CASSWTGWNTEAFF
J gene: TRBJ1-1
V gene: TRBV5-1
D gene: TRBD1

CDR3 protein: CASSRQRTVSYEQYF
J gene: TRBJ2-7
V gene: TRBV11-2
D gene: NA

CDR3 protein: CASSLGVGDQETQYF
J gene: TRBJ2-5
V gene: TRBV6-5
D gene: NA

CDR3 protein: CASTFPGTTGNTIYF
J gene: TRBJ1-3
V gene: TRBV28
D gene: NA

CDR3 protein: CASSLVAWAGGKTEAFF
J gene: TRBJ1-1
V gene: TRBV5-1
D gene: NA

CDR3 protein: CASSQGLAGSSSNIQYF
J gene: TRBJ2-4
V gene: TRBV4-2
D gene: TRBD2

CDR3 protein: CSVEGQHTDTQYF
J gene: TRBJ2-3
V gene: TRBV29-1
D gene: TRBD1